Shown below are 2 T cell receptor beta chains from a single sample sequenced in a study of cytomegalovirus exposure and HLA in healthy donors. Both 60 Vbeta primers and 13 Jbeta primers went into the PCR. Assay: immunoSEQ multiplex PCR; the TCRdb copy retains only in-frame clones and omits some. The table has 150,000 to 200,000 clones, more than 65% seen once. Sequenced: PBMCs. These receptors were taken from a middle-aged man in good health and CMV-seropositive.

The CDR3 nucleotides are TGCAGCGTAAACAGGGGATTGGGCTATGGCTACACCTTC. Residues: CSVNRGLGYGYTF. The chain joins TRBV29-1 to TRBJ1-2, with 7 bases fitting TRBD1. In germline, CDR1 is SQVTM, CDR2 ANQGSEA. The junction had 8 bases not matched to a gene; V was cut back by 6 bases and J by 4 bases. The length of the CDR3 is 13 residues.

CDR3 in amino acids: CASSLSQVFEQYF. The CDR3 DNA follows: TGTGCCAGCAGTCTGTCACAGGTTTTCGAGCAGTACTTC. The chain uses TRBV6-5 and TRBJ2-7; D possibly corresponds to TRBD1 (5 bases). Germline values: CDR1 MNHEY, CDR2 SVGAGI. This CDR3 comprises 13 residues. Deletions cut 5 bases from V and 6 bases from J, with 14 bases between.